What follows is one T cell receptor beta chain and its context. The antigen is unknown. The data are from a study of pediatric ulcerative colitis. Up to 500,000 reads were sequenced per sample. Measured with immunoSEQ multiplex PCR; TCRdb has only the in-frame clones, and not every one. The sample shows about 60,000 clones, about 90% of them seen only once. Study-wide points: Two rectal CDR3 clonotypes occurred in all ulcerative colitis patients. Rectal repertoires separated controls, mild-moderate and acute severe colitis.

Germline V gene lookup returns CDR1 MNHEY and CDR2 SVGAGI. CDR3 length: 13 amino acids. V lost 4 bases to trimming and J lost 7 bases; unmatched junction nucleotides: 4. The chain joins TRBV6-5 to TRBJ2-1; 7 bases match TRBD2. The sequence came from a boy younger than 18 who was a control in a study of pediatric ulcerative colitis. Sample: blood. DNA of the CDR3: TGTGCCAGCAGTTCGGCGGGAGCTAATGAGCAGTTCTTC. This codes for CASSSAGANEQFF.